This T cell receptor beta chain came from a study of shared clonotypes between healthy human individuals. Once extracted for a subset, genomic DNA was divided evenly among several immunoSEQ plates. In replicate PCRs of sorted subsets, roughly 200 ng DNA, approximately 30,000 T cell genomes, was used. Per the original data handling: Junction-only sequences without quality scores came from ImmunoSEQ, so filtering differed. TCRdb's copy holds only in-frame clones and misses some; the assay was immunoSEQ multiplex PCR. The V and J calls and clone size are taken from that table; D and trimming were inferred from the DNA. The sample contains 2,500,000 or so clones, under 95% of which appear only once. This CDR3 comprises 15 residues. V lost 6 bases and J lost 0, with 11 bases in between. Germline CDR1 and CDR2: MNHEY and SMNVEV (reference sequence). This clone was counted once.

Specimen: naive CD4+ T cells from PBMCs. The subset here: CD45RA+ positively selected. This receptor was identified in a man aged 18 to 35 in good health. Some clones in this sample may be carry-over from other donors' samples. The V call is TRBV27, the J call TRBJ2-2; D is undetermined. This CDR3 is CASSLDPANTGELFF. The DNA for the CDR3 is TGTGCCAGCAGCTTAGACCCCGCGAACACCGGGGAGCTGTTTTTT.